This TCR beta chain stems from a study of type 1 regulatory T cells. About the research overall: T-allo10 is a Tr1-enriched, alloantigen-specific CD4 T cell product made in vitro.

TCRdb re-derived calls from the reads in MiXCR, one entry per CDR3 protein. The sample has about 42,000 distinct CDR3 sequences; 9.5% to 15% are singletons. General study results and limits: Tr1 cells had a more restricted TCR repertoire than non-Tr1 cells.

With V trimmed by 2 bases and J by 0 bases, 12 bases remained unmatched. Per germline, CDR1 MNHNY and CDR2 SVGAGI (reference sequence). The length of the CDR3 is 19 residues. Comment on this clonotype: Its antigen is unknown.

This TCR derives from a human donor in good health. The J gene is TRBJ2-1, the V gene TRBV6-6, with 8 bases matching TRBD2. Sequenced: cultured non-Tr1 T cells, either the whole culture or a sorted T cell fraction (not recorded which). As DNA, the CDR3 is TGTGCCAGCAGTTACCCCCAACGCGGGAGGCTGGGCTCCTACAATGAGCAGTTCTTC. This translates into CASSYPQRGRLGSYNEQFF.